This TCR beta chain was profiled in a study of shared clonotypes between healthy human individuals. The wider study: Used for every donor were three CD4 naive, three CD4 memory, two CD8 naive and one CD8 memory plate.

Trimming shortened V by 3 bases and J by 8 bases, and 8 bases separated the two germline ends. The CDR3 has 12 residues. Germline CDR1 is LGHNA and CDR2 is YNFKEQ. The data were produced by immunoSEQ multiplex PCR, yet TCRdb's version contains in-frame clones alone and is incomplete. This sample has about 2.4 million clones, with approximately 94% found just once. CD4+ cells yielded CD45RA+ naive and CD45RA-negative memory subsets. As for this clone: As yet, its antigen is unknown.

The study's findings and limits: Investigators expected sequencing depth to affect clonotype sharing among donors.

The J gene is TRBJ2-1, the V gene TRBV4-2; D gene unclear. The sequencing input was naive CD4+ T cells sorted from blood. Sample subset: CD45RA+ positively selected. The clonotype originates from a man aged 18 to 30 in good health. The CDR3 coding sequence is TGTGCCAGCAGCCATGCTATCCATGAGCAGTTCTTC. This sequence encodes CASSHAIHEQFF.